This entry lists 31 T cell receptor beta chains sequenced from one sample in a study of blood T cell repertoires in COVID-19. Measured with immunoSEQ multiplex PCR; TCRdb has only the in-frame clones, and not every one. The sample lists approximately 170,000 clones, about 80% occurring once. The source material was peripheral blood. These receptors were collected from a man between 65 and 85 years old who had recovered from COVID-19.

CDR3 coding DNA: TGTGCCAGCAGTGAAGCCTCGGGACAGGGGGGGACCCAGCATTTT. Translating it yields CASSEASGQGGTQHF. This chain links TRBV2 with TRBJ1-5; TRBD1 matches at 11 bases. V lost 0 bases, J lost 11 bases, and 6 bases stayed unmatched. The germline CDR1 and CDR2 sequences are SNHLY and FYNNEI. This CDR3 has 15 residues.

The chain combines TRBV30 with TRBJ2-2; D is unclear. The CDR3 runs 12 residues. V was cut by 2 bases and J by 4 bases, with 5 bases left in between. The germline CDR1 and CDR2 sequences are GTSNPN and SVGIG (reference sequence). The CDR3 loop is CAWSPLTGELFF. Here the CDR3 DNA reads TGTGCCTGGAGTCCACTCACCGGGGAGCTGTTTTTT. The whole variable domain, filled in from reference TRBV30 and TRBJ2-2, reads SQTIHQWPATLVQPVGSPLSLECTVEGTSNPNLYWYRQAAGRGLQLLFYSVGIGQISSEVPQNLSASRPQDRQFILSSKKLLLSDSGFYLCAWSPLTGELFFGEGSRLTVL.

This chain joins TRBV2 and TRBJ2-7; 10 bases are shared with TRBD2. Trimming at V came to 6 bases and at J to 1 base, leaving 3 bases not matched to a gene. The CDR3 runs to 14 residues. In germline, CDR1 is SNHLY, CDR2 FYNNEI. DNA of the CDR3: TGTGCCAGCAGGGCGACTAGCGGGTCCTACGAGCAGTACTTC. This gives the protein CASRATSGSYEQYF.

The V call is TRBV4-3, the J call TRBJ2-7; possible D gene TRBD2, 5 bases. Trimming stripped 1 base from V and 2 bases from J, with 12 bases between. The germline V gene encodes CDR1 LGHNA and CDR2 YSLEER. The CDR3 runs 15 residues. The chain's CDR3 is CASSQVLAATYEQYF. Written as DNA, the CDR3 is TGCGCCAGCAGCCAAGTCCTAGCAGCTACCTACGAGCAGTACTTC.

This clone occurred once. The chain uses TRBV2 and TRBJ1-6; D may be TRBD1 (5 bases). This CDR3 region has 14 residues. The germline V gene encodes CDR1 SNHLY and CDR2 FYNNEI. V shed 6 bases and J shed 6 bases, with 12 bases lying between them. CDR3 sequence: CASRAREFNSPLHF. CDR3 coding DNA: TGTGCCAGCAGGGCCAGGGAATTTAATTCACCCCTCCACTTT.

This clone came up once. The CDR3 is CASSLSGSYEQYF. Written as DNA, the CDR3 is TGTGCCAGCAGCTTAAGCGGGAGTTACGAGCAGTACTTC. The chain recombines TRBV7-9 with TRBJ2-7, with 8 bases identical to TRBD2. CDR1 and CDR2 (germline): SEHNR, FQNEAQ (reference sequence). CDR3 length: 13 amino acids. The V segment lost 2 bases and the J segment 4 bases; nucleotides outside the gene matches: 1.

This clone was seen ten or more times. CDR3 protein: CASSPLGGLSGNTIYF. The DNA for the CDR3 is TGTGCCAGCAGCCCCCTGGGGGGGCTCTCTGGAAACACCATATATTTT. The chain links TRBV5-5 to TRBJ1-3, with D possibly TRBD1 on 6 matching bases. The CDR3 covers 16 residues. Trimming shortened V by 4 bases and J by 0 bases, and 14 bases separated the two germline ends. Germline lookup yields CDR1 SGHKS and CDR2 YYEKEE (reference sequence). The entire variable domain, with the rest obtained from reference TRBV5-5 and TRBJ1-3, is as follows: DAGVTQSPTHLIKTRGQQVTLRCSPISGHKSVSWYQQVLGQGPQFIFQYYEKEERGRGNFPDRFSARQFPNYSSELNVNALLLGDSALYLCASSPLGGLSGNTIYFGEGSWLTVV.

Worth noting for this clone: Other DNA variants within this sample encode the same CDR3. This chain joins TRBV27 and TRBJ2-7, with TRBD2 matching over 14 bases. This CDR3 has 16 amino acids. J was trimmed by 2 bases and V by 0 bases; bases with no gene match: 0. CDR1 and CDR2 (germline): MNHEY, SMNVEV (reference sequence). CDR3 sequence reads: CASSLSGLAGAYEQYF. Written as DNA, the CDR3 is TGTGCCAGCAGTTTATCGGGACTAGCGGGAGCCTACGAGCAGTACTTC.

This clone was observed a handful of times. The CDR3 reads CSVEVLAGAEQYF. CDR3 in DNA: TGCAGCGTTGAAGTACTAGCGGGAGCCGAGCAGTACTTC. This chain uses TRBV29-1 with TRBJ2-7; 11 bases fit TRBD2. CDR3 length: 13 amino acids. The germline V gene encodes CDR1 SQVTM and CDR2 ANQGSEA. Trimming at V came to 1 base and at J to 6 bases, leaving 2 bases not matched to a gene.

The chain joins TRBV5-6 to TRBJ2-7, with D perhaps matching TRBD1 (6 bases). Trimming pared 2 bases from V and 2 bases from J, leaving 8 bases between. Looked up from germline, CDR1 is SGHDT and CDR2 is YYEEEE. The CDR3 has 13 residues. The CDR3 sequence is CASSLTGPYEQYF. CDR3 sequence (DNA): TGTGCCAGCAGCTTAACAGGGCCCTACGAGCAGTACTTC.

The gene calls are TRBV9 and TRBJ2-7, with a weak D call TRBD2 (6 bases). The V gene lost 3 bases and the J gene lost 1 base, with 14 bases spanning the gap. The CDR3 spans 15 residues. Germline V gene sequence: CDR1 SGDLS, CDR2 YYNGEE. The chain's CDR3 is CASSAGVQMSYEQYF. In nucleotides, the CDR3 is TGTGCCAGCAGCGCGGGGGTACAGATGTCCTACGAGCAGTACTTC.

V usage is TRBV3-1 (or the pseudogene TRBV3-2) and J usage is TRBJ2-5, with TRBD2 identical over 10 bases. Trimming at V came to 0 bases and at J to 5 bases, leaving 9 bases not matched to a gene. Germline CDR1 reads LGHDT; CDR2 reads YNNKEL (reference sequence). The CDR3 spans 17 residues. The CDR3 bases are TGTGCCAGCAGCCAAGAAGTCGATAGCGGGAGGAGGGAGACCCAGTACTTC. This gives the protein CASSQEVDSGRRETQYF.

This rearrangement joins TRBV5-4 to TRBJ2-2, with TRBD2 as a possible D gene (6 bases). Trimming left V 4 bases short and J 4 bases short, with 20 bases between. Per germline, CDR1 SGHNT and CDR2 YYREEE (reference sequence). The CDR3 is 17 residues long. The CDR3 nucleotides read TGTGCCAGCAGCACTCATCGAACGGGGGTCGGCACCGGGGAGCTGTTTTTT. This encodes CASSTHRTGVGTGELFF.

The gene calls are TRBV2 and TRBJ2-2, with D tentatively TRBD1 or TRBD2 (7 bases each). Germline CDR1 SNHLY, CDR2 FYNNEI. This CDR3 has 14 residues. Trimming removed 10 bases from V and 3 bases from J, with 15 bases in between. CDR3 loop: CATRQGGHTGELFF. The CDR3 DNA is TGTGCCACCAGACAGGGAGGGCACACCGGGGAGCTGTTTTTT.

J is TRBJ2-7 and V is TRBV3-1 (or the pseudogene TRBV3-2); 9 nucleotides agree with TRBD2. The trim removed 1 base at V and 2 bases at J, leaving 3 bases unmatched. Germline assignment: CDR1 LGHDT and CDR2 YNNKEL (reference sequence). The CDR3 contains 15 residues. The CDR3 sequence: CASSQGASGTYEQYF. CDR3 bases: TGTGCCAGCAGCCAAGGGGCTAGCGGGACCTACGAGCAGTACTTC.

The V and J genes are TRBV5-4 and TRBJ2-2, with 8 positions matching TRBD2. Per germline, CDR1 SGHNT and CDR2 YYREEE (reference sequence). The CDR3 is made up of 16 amino acids. Unmatched junction bases numbered 4, after V lost 3 bases and J lost 0 bases. In nucleotides, the CDR3 is TGTGCCAGCAGCTCAATAGCGGGAACGAACACCGGGGAGCTGTTTTTT. It codes for CASSSIAGTNTGELFF.

Concerning this clone itself: In the same sample, other DNA sequences code for this CDR3. The CDR3 coding sequence is TGTGCCAGCAGTTCTGGACAGGGGTACGAGCAGTACTTC. This encodes CASSSGQGYEQYF. The chain employs TRBV28 and TRBJ2-7; TRBD1 matches 9 bases. This CDR3 has 13 amino acids. Germline values: CDR1 MDHEN, CDR2 SYDVKM. V dropped 4 bases and J dropped 4; count of bases not matched to a gene: 2. Complete variable domain (other parts from reference TRBV28 and TRBJ2-7): DVKVTQSSRYLVKRTGEKVFLECVQDMDHENMFWYRQDPGLGLRLIYFSYDVKMKEKGDIPEGYSVSREKKERFSLILESASTNQTSMYLCASSSGQGYEQYFGPGTRLTVT.

The V and J genes are TRBV19 and TRBJ2-1; D might be TRBD2 (6 bases). This CDR3 is 13 amino acids long. Trimming cost V 6 bases and J 8 bases, with 14 bases left between them. Germline CDR1 is LNHDA and CDR2 is SQIVND (reference sequence). The DNA of the CDR3 is TGTGCCAGTAGCCGCCTGGAGGGCGATGAGCAGTTCTTC. Translated: CASSRLEGDEQFF.

The rearrangement links TRBV12-3 or TRBV12-4 to TRBJ1-3; D is unresolved. The V end was cut by 6 bases, the J end by 2 bases, with 5 bases between. The CDR3 runs to 12 residues. CDR3 loop: CASSPPGNTIYF. The CDR3, as DNA: TGTGCCAGCAGCCCTCCTGGAAACACCATATATTTT.

This chain connects TRBV24-1 to TRBJ2-3; 8 nucleotides agree with TRBD2. The CDR3 runs 16 residues. Germline CDR1 is KGHDR and CDR2 is SFDVKD. After removal of 3 bases from V and 3 bases from J, the junction contained 7 bases not matched to a gene. The CDR3, as DNA: TGTGCCACCAGTGATCCAAGCGGGAGTAAGACAGATACGCAGTATTTT. It translates to CATSDPSGSKTDTQYF.

V is TRBV5-4 and J is TRBJ2-4, with a possible D match to TRBD1 (6 bases). The V end lost 4 bases, the J end lost 7 bases, and 15 bases lay between the germline ends. The CDR3 spans 14 residues. Germline V CDR1 and CDR2: SGHNT, YYREEE (reference sequence). The CDR3 DNA is TGTGCCAGCAGCCCCGTGGGGGACAACAACATTCAGTACTTC. Its translation: CASSPVGDNNIQYF.

The V gene is TRBV7-9, the J gene TRBJ1-1, with 9 bases fitting TRBD1. The CDR3 extends over 14 amino acids. With V trimmed by 5 bases and J by 4 bases, 5 bases remained unmatched. The germline CDR1 and CDR2 sequences are SEHNR and FQNEAQ (reference sequence). In DNA form, the CDR3 reads TGTGCCAGCAGCCTGACAGGGGGGGCCACTGAAGCTTTCTTT. Translated, it gives CASSLTGGATEAFF. Combining the CDR3 with reference TRBV7-9 and TRBJ1-1 gives the whole variable domain DTGVSQNPRHKITKRGQNVTFRCDPISEHNRLYWYRQTLGQGPEFLTYFQNEAQLEKSRLLSDRFSAERPKGSFSTLEIQRTEQGDSAMYLCASSLTGGATEAFFGQGTRLTVV.

The gene calls are TRBV5-6 and TRBJ1-3; no reliable D call. CDR1 is SGHDT and CDR2 is YYEEEE in the germline V gene. CDR3 length equals 14 residues. The ends were cut back, 4 bases at V and 0 bases at J, with 8 bases in the middle. CDR3 sequence reads: CASSPGSSGNTIYF. The CDR3 nucleotides read TGTGCCAGCAGCCCGGGTAGCTCTGGAAACACCATATATTTT.

A word on this clone: At the DNA level, this CDR3 is encoded by other sequences in the same sample as well. The chain couples TRBV28 to TRBJ2-7; D possibly corresponds to TRBD1 (5 bases). CDR3 length: 12 amino acids. Trimming shortened V by 8 bases and J by 0 bases, and 8 bases separated the two germline ends. Germline V gene data show CDR1 as MDHEN and CDR2 as SYDVKM. The CDR3 sequence is CASGQNSYEQYF. CDR3 nucleotide sequence: TGTGCCAGCGGACAAAACTCCTACGAGCAGTACTTC.

The chain couples TRBV20-1 to TRBJ1-1; D possibly corresponds to TRBD1 (5 bases). Germline values: CDR1 DFQATT, CDR2 SNEGSKA (reference sequence). Trimming pared 3 bases from V and 1 base from J, leaving 12 bases between. This CDR3 has 14 residues. The CDR3 DNA sequence: TGCAGTGCTAGTTCGGCAGGGCCGAACACTGAAGCTTTCTTT. Translating gives CSASSAGPNTEAFF.

In this sample, this clone turned up a few times. V usage is TRBV6-2 or TRBV6-3 and J usage is TRBJ2-5, with D perhaps matching TRBD2 (7 bases). The length of the CDR3 is 17 residues. Germline CDR1 MNHEY, CDR2 SVGEGT. The germline V and J ends were trimmed by 6 bases and 5 bases, with 25 bases remaining between them. The DNA of the CDR3 is TGTGCCAGCAGCCTAAGGGGGTGGGAGGGGTCGTTGGAGACCCAGTACTTC. Translated: CASSLRGWEGSLETQYF.

The V call is TRBV5-1, the J call TRBJ2-1; 8 nucleotides line up with TRBD2. Germline V gives CDR1 SGHRS, CDR2 YFSETQ. Trimming removed 0 bases from V and 8 bases from J; junction bases left unmatched: 10. The CDR3 is made up of 16 amino acids. The CDR3 DNA follows: TGCGCCAGCAGCTTGGTCCCAGCGGGAGTACCACATGAGCAGTTCTTC. Its translation: CASSLVPAGVPHEQFF.

The gene calls are TRBV24-1 and TRBJ2-6; TRBD1 aligns across 9 bases. J was trimmed by 4 bases and V by 4 bases; bases with no gene match: 1. Germline CDR1 and CDR2: KGHDR and SFDVKD. The CDR3 runs to 15 residues. Written as DNA, the CDR3 is TGTGCCACCAGTGACGGACAGGGGGGGGCCAACGTCCTGACTTTC. Protein sequence: CATSDGQGGANVLTF.

The chain has TRBV2 and TRBJ2-5, with 7 bases lining up with TRBD2. CDR3 size: 14 residues. Germline values: CDR1 SNHLY, CDR2 FYNNEI. With V trimmed by 7 bases and J by 4 bases, 9 bases remained unmatched. CDR3 nucleotides: TGTGCCAGCACCCAGACTAGCTCCCGAGAGACCCAGTACTTC. As protein: CASTQTSSRETQYF.

V usage is TRBV15 and J usage is TRBJ1-5; D is ambiguous. Germline V gives CDR1 LNHNV, CDR2 YYDKDF (reference sequence). Trimming removed 0 bases from V and 4 bases from J, with 13 bases in between. There are 16 residues in the CDR3. DNA for the CDR3: TGTGCCACCAGCAGAGATAAGTCCGTCGGGAATCAGCCCCAGCATTTT. This codes for CATSRDKSVGNQPQHF.

The CDR3 region is CASSQVGLAGIYEQYF. CDR3 bases: TGTGCCAGCAGCCAAGTAGGTCTAGCGGGGATCTACGAGCAGTACTTC. The chain uses TRBV14 and TRBJ2-7; 9 bases fit TRBD2. Germline V CDR1 and CDR2: SGHDN, FVKESK. Trimming removed 1 base from V and 3 bases from J; junction bases left unmatched: 7. The CDR3 consists of 16 residues.